What follows describes a single T cell receptor (beta chain). Using immunoSEQ multiplex PCR, the repertoire was profiled, and TCRdb retains in-frame clones only, with some absent. The sample records approximately 92,000 clones, approximately 95% being singletons. These data originate in a study of OX40 agonist ivuxolimab in advanced cancers. Study summary: Patients in the trial were receiving intravenous ivuxolimab every 2 weeks, at doses of 0.01 to 10 mg/kg.

Germline-derived CDR1 and CDR2 are MDHEN and SYDVKM. V shed 8 bases and J 5 bases; nucleotides not matched to a gene: 12. The CDR3 runs to 14 residues. Prior autoimmune disease or systemic immunosuppression barred patients. This specimen was CD4+ or CD8+ T cells sorted from blood, taken in a trial of the OX40 agonist ivuxolimab. The chain couples TRBV28 to TRBJ2-7; 7 nucleotides align to TRBD2. This clonotype originated in an adult with an advanced solid tumor such as melanoma, head and neck, liver or kidney cancer. This chain's CDR3 is CASHRRESRHEQYF. CDR3 DNA: TGTGCCAGCCACCGGCGGGAGAGTCGCCACGAGCAGTACTTC.